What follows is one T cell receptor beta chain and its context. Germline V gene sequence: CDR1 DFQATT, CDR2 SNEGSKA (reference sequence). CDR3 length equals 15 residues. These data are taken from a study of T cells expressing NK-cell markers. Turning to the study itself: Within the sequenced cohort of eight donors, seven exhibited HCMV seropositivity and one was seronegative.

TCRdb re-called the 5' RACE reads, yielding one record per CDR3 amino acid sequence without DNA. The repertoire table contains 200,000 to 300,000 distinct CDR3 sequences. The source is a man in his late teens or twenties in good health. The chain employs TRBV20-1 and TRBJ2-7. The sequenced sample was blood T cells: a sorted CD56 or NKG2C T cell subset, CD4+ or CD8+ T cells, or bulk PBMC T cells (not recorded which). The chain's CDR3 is CSARGWQAELYEQYF.